This is a list of T cell receptor beta chains from one sample in a study of T-cell reconstitution after alpha-beta-depleted transplantation in children. TCRdb re-called the PCR reads with MiXCR, one entry per CDR3 protein. The table includes hundreds of thousands of distinct CDR3 sequences, 15% to 20% detected once. This sample comprised PBMCs, mostly from graft donor cells, obtained 360 days after TCRalphabeta/CD19-depleted stem cell transplant. All receptors derive from a male patient aged 10 to 17 who had a stem cell transplant for acute lymphoblastic leukemia, so the T cells may come from the graft donor. Both conserved end residues are part of each CDR3. A D gene is named only where the DNA matches it firmly. Size is stated for part of the rows, as once, few or many counts, or as a class when the clone is expanded.

size	D	V	J	DNA	CDR3
few	TRBD2	TRBV11-2	TRBJ2-3	TGTGCCAGCAGCCCACGACTAGCGGGAGACCTCACAGATACGCAGTATTTT	CASSPRLAGDLTDTQYF
.	.	TRBV10-2	TRBJ2-4	TGCGCCAGCAGTGAGCCGGGACTTTTAGCCAAAAACATTCAGTACTTC	CASSEPGLLAKNIQYF
.	.	TRBV5-1	TRBJ1-1	TGCGCCAGCAGCCCGGACTGGACTGAAGCTTTCTTT	CASSPDWTEAFF
many	TRBD2	TRBV27	TRBJ2-7	TGTGCCAGCAGTCCAGAGGGACTAGCGGGACTCTACGAGCAGTACTTC	CASSPEGLAGLYEQYF
few	.	TRBV5-1	TRBJ2-7	TGCGCCAGCAGCTCTTCGGACAGAGCCTACGAGCAGTACTTC	CASSSSDRAYEQYF
.	.	TRBV12-3/TRBV12-4	TRBJ2-1	TGTGCCAGCAGTTTAATAGGGACGGGTCCTCAGTTCTTC	CASSLIGTGPQFF
few	.	TRBV7-6	TRBJ1-1	TGTGCCAGCAGCTTGCGGGCGGTGTCAATGCGAACTGAAGCTTTCTTT	CASSLRAVSMRTEAFF
few	.	TRBV28	TRBJ2-5	TGTGCCAGCAGCGGTAGCGGCCAAGAGACCCAGTACTTC	CASSGSGQETQYF
few	TRBD2	TRBV29-1	TRBJ2-3	TGCAGCGTTGGACTAGCCGGGGTAACGCCTAGCACAGATACGCAGTATTTT	CSVGLAGVTPSTDTQYF
few	.	TRBV5-1	TRBJ2-7	TGCGCCAGCAGCTCTATACAGGGATCAGACGAGCAGTACTTC	CASSSIQGSDEQYF
few	TRBD2	TRBV4-2	TRBJ2-1	TGTGCCAGCAGCCCTAGGTACGGACTAGCGGGAGTCTACAATGAGCAGTTCTTC	CASSPRYGLAGVYNEQFF
.	.	TRBV5-6	TRBJ2-7	TGTGCCAGCTGGTCAGGGAACTCCTACGAGCAGTACTTC	CASWSGNSYEQYF
.	.	TRBV12-3/TRBV12-4	TRBJ2-1	TGTGCCAGCAGTCGCAGGGGCCTCTCCTACAATGAGCAGTTCTTC	CASSRRGLSYNEQFF
few	.	TRBV7-3	TRBJ2-7	TGTGCCAGCAGCTTAGCGGGTCCGCGGGACGAGCAGTACTTC	CASSLAGPRDEQYF
.	TRBD1	TRBV6-1	TRBJ1-5	TGTGCCAGCAGTGAGCCCGGGACAGGGGGCAATAGGAGCAATCAGCCCCAGCATTTT	CASSEPGTGGNRSNQPQHF
few	.	TRBV5-1	TRBJ2-2	TGCGCCAGCAGCTCGATGTGGAAGGGGCCCGGGGAGCTGTTTTTT	CASSSMWKGPGELFF
.	TRBD2	TRBV28	TRBJ2-2	TGTGCCAGCACCCTAGCGGGAGGGCGCGGCACCGGGGAGCTGTTTTTT	CASTLAGGRGTGELFF
.	TRBD2	TRBV18	TRBJ2-1	TGTGCCAGCTCACCGGCGGGACTAGCGGGAGGCTCCTACAATGAGCAGTTCTTC	CASSPAGLAGGSYNEQFF
few	TRBD2	TRBV12-3/TRBV12-4	TRBJ2-7	TGTGCCAGCAGTCCCTCCGGGAGGCCAAGATTCTACGAGCAGTACTTC	CASSPSGRPRFYEQYF
few	.	TRBV6-4	TRBJ1-1	TGTGCCAGCAGTGCTGCAAGGACAACCGAAGCTTTCTTT	CASSAARTTEAFF
few	.	TRBV6-5	TRBJ1-1	TGTGCCAGCAGTTATGAAAGGGCTAACACTGAAGCTTTCTTT	CASSYERANTEAFF
.	.	TRBV27	TRBJ2-3	TGTGCCAGTCGGCCTTGGGGAGGGGGCCCAGATACGCAGTATTTT	CASRPWGGGPDTQYF
few	.	TRBV20-1	TRBJ2-5	TGCAGTGCTAGCAGGCAGACACACAAGGAGACCCAGTACTTC	CSASRQTHKETQYF
few	TRBD2	TRBV12-5	TRBJ2-1	TGTGCTAGTGGTAACTCTCTTAGCGGGAGGACCTACAATGAGCAGTTCTTC	CASGNSLSGRTYNEQFF
.	TRBD2	TRBV12-3/TRBV12-4	TRBJ2-1	TGTGCCAGCAGTTTCCACTTAAGGAGTGGGAGGGCCTACAATGAGCAGTTCTTC	CASSFHLRSGRAYNEQFF
few	.	TRBV5-1	TRBJ2-3	TGCGCCAGCAGCTGGGGGTTATGGGGCGCGAGCACAGATACGCAGTATTTT	CASSWGLWGASTDTQYF
.	.	TRBV2	TRBJ2-7	TGTGCCAGCCTACAGGGGGGGTACGAGCAGTACTTC	CASLQGGYEQYF
.	.	TRBV7-2	TRBJ2-5	TGTGCCAGCAGCTTACGGAGGGTTAAAGAGACCCAGTACTTC	CASSLRRVKETQYF
few	TRBD2	TRBV4-2	TRBJ2-3	TGTGCCACGCACGGGGGGGTGGATACGCAGTATTTT	CATHGGVDTQYF
many	.	TRBV6-2/TRBV6-3	TRBJ2-7	TGTGCCAGCCAAGGGCAGGGCTACGAGCAGTACTTC	CASQGQGYEQYF
.	.	TRBV10-3	TRBJ1-1	TGTGCCTCTAGGACCAACGGGGGCACTGAAGCTTTCTTT	CASRTNGGTEAFF
few	TRBD2	TRBV7-3	TRBJ2-1	TGTGCCAGCAGCTCTACTAGCGGGAGTCATCATGAGCAGTTCTTC	CASSSTSGSHHEQFF
.	.	TRBV9	TRBJ2-7	TGTGCCAGCAGCGTAGATGGCGGTGGGTCCTACGAGCAGTACTTC	CASSVDGGGSYEQYF
.	.	TRBV18	TRBJ1-6	TGTGCCAGCTCACCATCAGGACCTACACCCCTCCACTTT	CASSPSGPTPLHF
.	TRBD2	TRBV9	TRBJ2-1	TGTGCCAGCAGAGGAGGCACTAGCGGAAACAATGAGCAGTTCTTC	CASRGGTSGNNEQFF
many	.	TRBV19	TRBJ2-2	TGTGCCAGTAGTATCCGGGTGACCGGGGAGCTGTTTTTT	CASSIRVTGELFF
few	.	TRBV19	TRBJ2-1	TGTGCCAGTAAGGGCGGGGACATGGGGAGCTACAATGAGCAGTTCTTC	CASKGGDMGSYNEQFF